This T cell receptor beta chain was recovered during a study of CD8 T cells in Susac syndrome. The authors reverse transcribed about 0.5 to 1 ug RNA with random hexamers. Multiplex immunoSEQ PCR targeted 54 Vbeta and 13 Jbeta TCR beta segments. TCRdb recomputed calls from the immunoSEQ multiplex PCR reads with MiXCR, one row per CDR3 protein. The table has some 95,000 distinct CDR3 sequences, over 80% seen once. Germline assignment: CDR1 PRHDT and CDR2 FYEKMQ (reference sequence). Trimming left V 2 bases short and J 7 bases short, with 6 bases between. This CDR3 is 12 amino acids long. TCR beta sequencing covered blood CD8+ and CD4+ T cells.

This TCR derives from a human donor in good health. Sequencing was done on a sample of CD8+ T cells from PBMCs. The chain combines TRBV13 with TRBJ1-5; D is uncertain. CDR3 amino acids: CASSLLGQPQHF. CDR3 sequence (DNA): TGTGCCAGCAGCTTACTAGGCCAGCCCCAGCATTTT.